The entry below gives a single T cell receptor (beta chain) sequence along with its context. Clones were sequenced by immunoSEQ multiplex PCR, and TCRdb holds only the in-frame ones, with some missing. The sample includes about 41,000 clones, about 88% of them seen just once. Germline V gives CDR1 MNHNY, CDR2 SVGAGI (reference sequence). The CDR3 is 13 residues long. Trimming removed 4 bases at V and 6 bases at J, with 12 bases between. This entry comes from a study of T cell changes during pregnancy in multiple sclerosis. This chain connects TRBV6-6 to TRBJ1-1; perhaps TRBD1 as D (6 bases). This receptor was identified in a female donor with multiple sclerosis, enrolled in a pregnancy study. Here the sequenced sample was CD4+ T cells from peripheral blood mononuclear cells, taken in the first trimester of pregnancy. In nucleotides, the CDR3 is TGTGCCAGCAGTTCTCGGGGACAACCTGAAGCTTTCTTT. Protein product: CASSSRGQPEAFF.